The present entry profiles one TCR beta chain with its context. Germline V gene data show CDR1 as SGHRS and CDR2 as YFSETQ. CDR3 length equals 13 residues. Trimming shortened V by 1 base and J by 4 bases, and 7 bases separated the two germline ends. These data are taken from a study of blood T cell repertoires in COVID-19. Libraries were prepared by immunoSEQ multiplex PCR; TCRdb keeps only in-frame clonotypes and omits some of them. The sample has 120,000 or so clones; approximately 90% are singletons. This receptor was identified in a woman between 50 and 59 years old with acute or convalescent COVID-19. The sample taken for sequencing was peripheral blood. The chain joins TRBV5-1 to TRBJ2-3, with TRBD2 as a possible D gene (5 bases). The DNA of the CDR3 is TGCGCCAGCAGCTTGTCGGGGTCAGATACGCAGTATTTT. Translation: CASSLSGSDTQYF.